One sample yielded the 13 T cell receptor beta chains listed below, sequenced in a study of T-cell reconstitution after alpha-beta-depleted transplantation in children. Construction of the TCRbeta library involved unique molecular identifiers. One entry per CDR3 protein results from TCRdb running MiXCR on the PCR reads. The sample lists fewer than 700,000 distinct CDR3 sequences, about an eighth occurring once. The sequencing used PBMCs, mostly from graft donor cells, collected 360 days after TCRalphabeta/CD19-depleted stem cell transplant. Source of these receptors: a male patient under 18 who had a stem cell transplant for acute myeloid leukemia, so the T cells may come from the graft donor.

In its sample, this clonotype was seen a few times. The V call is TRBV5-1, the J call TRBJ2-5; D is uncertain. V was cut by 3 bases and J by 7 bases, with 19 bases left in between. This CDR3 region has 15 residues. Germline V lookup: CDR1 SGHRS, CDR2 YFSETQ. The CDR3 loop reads CASSYFDGSPTTQYF. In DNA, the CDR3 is TGCGCCAGCAGCTACTTCGACGGGTCCCCAACGACCCAGTACTTC.

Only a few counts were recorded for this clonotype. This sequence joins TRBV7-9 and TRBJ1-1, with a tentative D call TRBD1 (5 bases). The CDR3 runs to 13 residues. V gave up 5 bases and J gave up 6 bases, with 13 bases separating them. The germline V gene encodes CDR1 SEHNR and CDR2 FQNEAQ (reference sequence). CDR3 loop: CASSLGQPSEAFF. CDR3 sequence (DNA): TGTGCCAGCAGCCTAGGACAACCCTCTGAAGCTTTCTTT. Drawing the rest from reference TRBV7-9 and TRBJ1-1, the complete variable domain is DTGVSQNPRHKITKRGQNVTFRCDPISEHNRLYWYRQTLGQGPEFLTYFQNEAQLEKSRLLSDRFSAERPKGSFSTLEIQRTEQGDSAMYLCASSLGQPSEAFFGQGTRLTVV.

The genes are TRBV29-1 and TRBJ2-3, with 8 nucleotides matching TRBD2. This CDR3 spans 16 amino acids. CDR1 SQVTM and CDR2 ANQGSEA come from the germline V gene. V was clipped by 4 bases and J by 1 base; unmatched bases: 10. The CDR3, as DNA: TGCAGCGTTGTCAATAGACTAGCGCGGGGCACAGATACGCAGTATTTT. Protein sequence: CSVVNRLARGTDTQYF.

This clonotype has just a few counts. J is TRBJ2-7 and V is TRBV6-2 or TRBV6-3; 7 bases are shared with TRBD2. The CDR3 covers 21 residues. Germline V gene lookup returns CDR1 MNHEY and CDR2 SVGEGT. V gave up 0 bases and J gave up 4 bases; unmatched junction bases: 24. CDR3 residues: CASSYSMGWEGRRASTYEQYF. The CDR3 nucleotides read TGTGCCAGCAGTTACTCGATGGGGTGGGAGGGCCGGAGGGCCTCCACGTACGAGCAGTACTTC.

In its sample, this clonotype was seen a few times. CDR3 DNA: TGTGCCAGCTCACCGTGGACACAGGGTATGACTGAAGCTTTCTTT. Amino acids: CASSPWTQGMTEAFF. V is TRBV18 and J is TRBJ1-1; D is possibly TRBD1 (6 bases). The ends were cut back, 3 bases at V and 5 bases at J, with 16 bases in the middle. Germline CDR1 reads KGHSH; CDR2 reads LQKENI. CDR3 length: 15 amino acids.

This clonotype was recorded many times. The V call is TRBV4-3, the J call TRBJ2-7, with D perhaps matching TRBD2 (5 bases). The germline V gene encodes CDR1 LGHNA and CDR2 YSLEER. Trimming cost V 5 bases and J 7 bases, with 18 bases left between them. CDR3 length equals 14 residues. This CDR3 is CASSNAIRSGEQYF. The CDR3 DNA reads TGCGCCAGCAGCAATGCAATTAGGTCGGGGGAGCAGTACTTC.

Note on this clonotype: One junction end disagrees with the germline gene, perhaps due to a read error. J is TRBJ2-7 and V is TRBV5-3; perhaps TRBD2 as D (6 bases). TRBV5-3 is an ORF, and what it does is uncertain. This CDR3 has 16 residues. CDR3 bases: TGTGCCAGCAGCTTGGCCGGCGGGAAAGGAGCCTACGAGCAGTACTTC. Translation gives CASSLAGGKGAYEQYF.

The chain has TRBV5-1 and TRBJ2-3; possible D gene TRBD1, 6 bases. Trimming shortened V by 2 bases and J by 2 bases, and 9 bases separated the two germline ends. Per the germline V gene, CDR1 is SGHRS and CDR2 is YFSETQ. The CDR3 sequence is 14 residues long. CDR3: CASSFRGATDTQYF. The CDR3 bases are TGCGCCAGCAGCTTCAGGGGTGCCACAGATACGCAGTATTTT.

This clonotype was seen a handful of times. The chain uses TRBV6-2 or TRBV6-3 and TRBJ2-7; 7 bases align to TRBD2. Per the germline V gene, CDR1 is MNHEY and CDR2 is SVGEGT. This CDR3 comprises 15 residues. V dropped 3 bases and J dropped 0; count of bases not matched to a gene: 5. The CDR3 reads CASSYWGGSSYEQYF. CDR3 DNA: TGTGCCAGCAGTTATTGGGGCGGGAGCTCCTACGAGCAGTACTTC.

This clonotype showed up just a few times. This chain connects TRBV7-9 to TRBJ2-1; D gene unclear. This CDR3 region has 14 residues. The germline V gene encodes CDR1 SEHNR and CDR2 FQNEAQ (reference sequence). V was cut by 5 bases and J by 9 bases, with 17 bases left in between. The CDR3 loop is CASSPPEVVAEQFF. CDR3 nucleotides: TGTGCCAGCAGCCCCCCCGAGGTGGTGGCTGAGCAGTTCTTC.

This CDR3 is CASSQDTHTHGYTF. The CDR3 nucleotides are TGTGCCAGCAGCCAAGATACCCATACCCATGGCTACACCTTC. The chain links TRBV3-1 to TRBJ1-2; no firm D call. V was clipped by 0 bases and J by 6 bases, with 11 bases between them. CDR3 length: 14 residues. The germline CDR1 and CDR2 sequences are LGHDT and YNNKEL (reference sequence).

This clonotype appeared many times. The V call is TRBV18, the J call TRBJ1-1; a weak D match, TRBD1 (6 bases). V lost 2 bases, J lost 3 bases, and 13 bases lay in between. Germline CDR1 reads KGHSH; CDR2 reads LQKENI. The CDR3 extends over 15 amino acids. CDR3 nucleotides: TGTGCCAGCTCACCATTGGGGGCACGGGACACTGAAGCTTTCTTT. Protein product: CASSPLGARDTEAFF. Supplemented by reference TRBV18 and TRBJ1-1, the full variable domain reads NAGVMQNPRHLVRRRGQEARLRCSPMKGHSHVYWYRQLPEEGLKFMVYLQKENIIDESGMPKERFSAEFPKEGPSILRIQQVVRGDSAAYFCASSPLGARDTEAFFGQGTRLTVV.

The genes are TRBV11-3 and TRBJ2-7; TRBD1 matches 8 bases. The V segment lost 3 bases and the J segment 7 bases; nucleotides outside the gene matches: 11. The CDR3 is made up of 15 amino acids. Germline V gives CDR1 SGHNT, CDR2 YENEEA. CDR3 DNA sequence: TGTGCCAGCAGCTTCGGGTGGACAGGGATAGGGGAGCAGTACTTC. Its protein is CASSFGWTGIGEQYF.